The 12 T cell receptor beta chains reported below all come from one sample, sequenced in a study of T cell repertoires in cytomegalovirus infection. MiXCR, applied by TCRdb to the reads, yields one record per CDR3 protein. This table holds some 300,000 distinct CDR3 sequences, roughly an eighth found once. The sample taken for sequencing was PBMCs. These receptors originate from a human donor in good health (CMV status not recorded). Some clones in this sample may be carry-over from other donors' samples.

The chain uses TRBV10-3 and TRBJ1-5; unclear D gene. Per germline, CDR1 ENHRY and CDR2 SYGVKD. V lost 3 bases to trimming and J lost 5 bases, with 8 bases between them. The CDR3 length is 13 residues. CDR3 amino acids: CAISEADYQPQHF. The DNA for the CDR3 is TGTGCCATCAGTGAAGCCGATTATCAGCCCCAGCATTTT.

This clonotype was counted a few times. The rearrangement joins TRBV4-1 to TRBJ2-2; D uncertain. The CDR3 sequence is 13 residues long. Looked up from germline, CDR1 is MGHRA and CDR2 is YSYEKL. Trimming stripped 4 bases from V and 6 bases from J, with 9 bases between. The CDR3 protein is CASSPPPPGELFF. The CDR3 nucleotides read TGCGCCAGCAGCCCCCCACCGCCCGGGGAGCTGTTTTTT.

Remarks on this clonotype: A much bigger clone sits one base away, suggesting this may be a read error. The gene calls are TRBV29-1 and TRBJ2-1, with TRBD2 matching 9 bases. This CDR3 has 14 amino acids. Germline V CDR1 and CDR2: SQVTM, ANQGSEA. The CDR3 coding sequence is TGCAGCGTTGAGGTGAGCGGGAGGCGCAATGAGCAGCTCTTC. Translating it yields CSVEVSGRRNEQLF.

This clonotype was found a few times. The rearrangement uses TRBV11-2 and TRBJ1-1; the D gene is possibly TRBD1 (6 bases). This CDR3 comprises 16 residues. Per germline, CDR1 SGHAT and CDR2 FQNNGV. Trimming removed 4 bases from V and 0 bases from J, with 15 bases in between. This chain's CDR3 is CASSSTGGRMNTEAFF. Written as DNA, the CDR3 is TGTGCCAGCAGCTCCACCGGGGGCCGAATGAACACTGAAGCTTTCTTT.

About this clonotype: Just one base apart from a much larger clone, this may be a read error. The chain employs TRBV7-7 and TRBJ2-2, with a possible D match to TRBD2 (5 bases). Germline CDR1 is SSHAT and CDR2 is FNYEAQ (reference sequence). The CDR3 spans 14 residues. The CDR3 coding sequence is TGTGCCAGCAGCTTATTAGGACCAGCCGGGGAGCTGTATTTT. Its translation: CASSLLGPAGELYF.

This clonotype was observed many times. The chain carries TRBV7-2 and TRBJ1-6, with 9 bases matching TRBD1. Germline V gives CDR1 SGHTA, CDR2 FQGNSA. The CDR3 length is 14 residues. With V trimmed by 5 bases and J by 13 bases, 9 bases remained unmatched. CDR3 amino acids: CASSLRQGESPLHF. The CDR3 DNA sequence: TGTGCCAGCAGCCTCCGACAGGGGGAATCGCCCCTCCACTTT.

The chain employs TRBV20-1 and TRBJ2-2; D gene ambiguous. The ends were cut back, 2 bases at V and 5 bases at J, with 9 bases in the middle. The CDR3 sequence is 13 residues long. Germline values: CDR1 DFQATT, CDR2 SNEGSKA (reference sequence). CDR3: CSARPGRTGELFF. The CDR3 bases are TGCAGTGCTAGACCCGGACGGACCGGGGAGCTGTTTTTT.

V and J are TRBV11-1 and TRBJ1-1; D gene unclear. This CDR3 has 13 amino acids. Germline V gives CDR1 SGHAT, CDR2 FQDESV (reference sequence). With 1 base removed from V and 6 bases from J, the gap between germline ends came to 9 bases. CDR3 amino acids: CASSLVAGPEAFF. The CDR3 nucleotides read TGTGCCAGCAGCTTAGTAGCGGGCCCTGAAGCTTTCTTT. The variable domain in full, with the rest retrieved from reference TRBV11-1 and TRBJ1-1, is EAEVAQSPRYKITEKSQAVAFWCDPISGHATLYWYRQILGQGPELLVQFQDESVVDDSQLPKDRFSAERLKGVDSTLKIQPAELGDSAMYLCASSLVAGPEAFFGQGTRLTVV.

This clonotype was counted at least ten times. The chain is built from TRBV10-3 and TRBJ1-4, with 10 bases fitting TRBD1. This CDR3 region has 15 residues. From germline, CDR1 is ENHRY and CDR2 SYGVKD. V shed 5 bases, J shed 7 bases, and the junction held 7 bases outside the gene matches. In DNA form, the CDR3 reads TGTGCCATCAGTACGTCCGGGACAGGGGTTGAAAAACTGTTTTTT. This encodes CAISTSGTGVEKLFF.

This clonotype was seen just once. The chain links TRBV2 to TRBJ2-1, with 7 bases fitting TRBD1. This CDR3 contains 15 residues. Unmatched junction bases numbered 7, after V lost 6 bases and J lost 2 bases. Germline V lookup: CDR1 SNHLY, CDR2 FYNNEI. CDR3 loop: CASRSEQGTYNEQFF. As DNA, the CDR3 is TGTGCCAGCAGGAGTGAACAGGGGACCTACAATGAGCAGTTCTTC.

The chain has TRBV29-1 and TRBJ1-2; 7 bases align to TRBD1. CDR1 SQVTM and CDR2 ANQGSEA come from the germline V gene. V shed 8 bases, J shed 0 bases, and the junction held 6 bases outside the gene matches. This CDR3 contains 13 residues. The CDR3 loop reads CSQETGANYGYTF. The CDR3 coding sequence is TGCAGCCAGGAAACAGGGGCTAACTATGGCTACACCTTC.

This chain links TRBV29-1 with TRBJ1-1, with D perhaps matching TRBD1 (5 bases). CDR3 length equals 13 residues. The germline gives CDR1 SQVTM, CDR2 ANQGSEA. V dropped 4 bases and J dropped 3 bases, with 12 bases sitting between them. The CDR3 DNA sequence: TGCAGCGTTGCAGGGCGGCGGGACACTGAAGCTTTCTTT. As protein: CSVAGRRDTEAFF.